These 4 T cell receptor beta chains originate from one sample sequenced in a study of blood T cell repertoires in COVID-19. TCRdb's table, derived via immunoSEQ multiplex PCR, lists solely in-frame clones and lacks some. The data show 30,000 to 40,000 clones, roughly nine tenths seen once. The sequenced material came from peripheral blood. These receptors were taken from a man aged 45-65 years with active COVID-19.

J is TRBJ2-3 and V is TRBV4-1; 9 positions match TRBD2. J lost 2 bases, V lost 7 bases, and 13 bases had no gene match. The length of the CDR3 is 17 residues. Germline-derived CDR1 and CDR2 are MGHRA and YSYEKL. The DNA for the CDR3 is TGCGCCAGCATATTGCGGGGGGGCCCTACCCTCACAGATACGCAGTATTTT. Its protein is CASILRGGPTLTDTQYF.

The V gene is TRBV4-3, the J gene TRBJ2-7; tentatively, D is TRBD2 (6 bases). Germline V gives CDR1 LGHNA, CDR2 YSLEER. There are 15 residues in the CDR3. Trimming left V 0 bases short and J 0 bases short, with 9 bases between. CDR3: CASSQEEGSSYEQYF. The CDR3 region has the DNA TGCGCCAGCAGCCAAGAGGAGGGAAGCTCCTACGAGCAGTACTTC.

V usage is TRBV5-1 and J usage is TRBJ2-5; 10 bases agree with TRBD2. After removal of 5 bases from V and 2 bases from J, the junction contained 6 bases not matched to a gene. Germline V gene data show CDR1 as SGHRS and CDR2 as YFSETQ. The CDR3 is 15 residues long. DNA of the CDR3: TGCGCCAGCAGAAGGCTAGCGGGGGTACAAGAGACCCAGTACTTC. As protein: CASRRLAGVQETQYF.

V usage is TRBV7-3 and J usage is TRBJ1-5; D is unresolved. The germline V gene encodes CDR1 SGHTA and CDR2 FQGTGA. Trimming pared 1 base from V and 6 bases from J, leaving 7 bases between. The length of the CDR3 is 13 residues. The CDR3: CASSLNEGQPQHF. In DNA, the CDR3 is TGTGCCAGCAGCTTAAATGAGGGTCAGCCCCAGCATTTT.